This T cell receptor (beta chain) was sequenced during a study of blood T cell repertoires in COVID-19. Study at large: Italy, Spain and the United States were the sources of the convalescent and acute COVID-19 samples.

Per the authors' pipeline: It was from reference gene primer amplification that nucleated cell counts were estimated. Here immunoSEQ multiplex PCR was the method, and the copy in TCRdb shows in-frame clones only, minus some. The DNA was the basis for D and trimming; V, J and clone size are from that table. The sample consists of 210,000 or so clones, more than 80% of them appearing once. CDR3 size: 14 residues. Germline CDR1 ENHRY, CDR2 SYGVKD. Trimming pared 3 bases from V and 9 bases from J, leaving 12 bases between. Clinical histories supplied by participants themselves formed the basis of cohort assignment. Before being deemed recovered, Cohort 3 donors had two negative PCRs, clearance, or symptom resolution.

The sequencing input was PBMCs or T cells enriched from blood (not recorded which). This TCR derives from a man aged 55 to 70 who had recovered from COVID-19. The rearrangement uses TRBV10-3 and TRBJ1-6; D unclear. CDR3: CAISDFEGSSPLHF. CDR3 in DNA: TGTGCCATCAGTGATTTCGAGGGTAGTTCACCCCTCCACTTT.